The present entry profiles one TCR beta chain with its context. The library was made from cDNA and included unique molecular identifiers. The T cell input of about 0.9 to 11 million gave about half a million cDNA molecules. Each CDR3 protein is one row after TCRdb ran MiXCR on the PCR reads. The data hold approximately 460,000 distinct CDR3 sequences, with roughly 46% observed a single time. This specimen comes from a study of post-analysis software for immune sequencing data. As for the study in general: Relapsing-remitting, secondary progressive and progressive-relapsing multiple sclerosis were all included among the disease courses.

The receptor was derived from a girl between 5 and 17 years old with multiple sclerosis. The sequencing input was blood.

The CDR3 protein is CASSGRTSGLAGAGGWNEQFF. The CDR3 DNA sequence: TGCGCCAGCAGTGGGAGAACTTCGGGACTAGCGGGAGCAGGAGGTTGGAATGAGCAGTTCTTC. The chain recombines TRBV10-1 with TRBJ2-1, with 14 bases lining up with TRBD2. V lost 4 bases to trimming and J lost 7 bases; unmatched junction nucleotides: 21. CDR1 and CDR2 (germline): WNHNN, SYGVQD (reference sequence). The CDR3 extends over 21 amino acids.